This is a list of T cell receptor beta chains from one sample in a study of chemoradiotherapy in HPV16-positive cancers. Assay used: immunoSEQ multiplex PCR; TCRdb lists only in-frame clones, some missing. The sample shows some 110 clones, roughly 72% of them seen only once. The sequenced sample was tumor tissue, obtained from a patient who underwent chemoradiotherapy. These TCRs come from a human donor with HPV-associated anogenital cancer. Each CDR3 is given with its conserved first and last residue. The D gene is left open where the match is weak. Size values are once, few and many counts, or a class for expanded clones, and some rows have none.

clone size,V gene,D gene,J gene,CDR3 protein,CDR3 DNA
few,TRBV30,.,TRBJ2-4,CAWSKGGQYIQYF,TGTGCCTGGAGTAAGGGGGGACAATACATTCAGTACTTC
.,TRBV6-6,.,TRBJ2-7,CASRLLRDGGYEQYF,TGTGCCAGCAGACTCCTCAGGGACGGAGGCTACGAGCAGTACTTC
few,TRBV10-1,.,TRBJ2-4,CASSDVLAKNIQYF,TGCGCCAGCAGTGACGTGCTAGCCAAAAACATTCAGTACTTC
.,TRBV18,TRBD2,TRBJ2-7,CASSRGIAGAPIFYEQYF,TGTGCCAGCTCACGCGGGATAGCGGGGGCCCCGATTTTCTACGAGCAGTACTTC
.,TRBV5-1,.,TRBJ1-2,CASSFGTGSGGHTF,.
.,TRBV21-1,.,TRBJ2-5,CASRTLIATLSETQYF,TGTGCCAGCAGAACCTTGATAGCTACACTCTCTGAGACCCAGTACTTC
once,TRBV23-1,.,TRBJ2-6,CASSKQSTQQSRANVLTF,TGCGCCAGCAGTAAACAAAGTACGCAACAAAGTCGGGCCAACGTCCTGACTTTC
.,TRBV20-1,.,TRBJ2-5,CSASTEETQYF,TGCAGTGCTAGTACGGAGGAGACCCAGTACTTC
.,TRBV5-6,.,TRBJ1-1,CASSLAQVNTEAFF,TGTGCCAGCAGCTTGGCTCAGGTGAACACTGAAGCTTTCTTT
.,TRBV15,.,TRBJ1-5,CATSSTGQPQHF,TGTGCCACCAGCTCGACAGGTCAGCCCCAGCATTTT
.,TRBV11-2,TRBD2,TRBJ2-1,CASSPSGAQAYNEQFF,TGTGCCAGCAGCCCTAGCGGGGCGCAAGCCTACAATGAGCAGTTCTTC
.,TRBV29-1,TRBD1,TRBJ2-5,CSVESDRGRSETQYF,TGCAGCGTTGAATCGGACAGGGGGCGTTCGGAGACCCAGTACTTC
.,TRBV7-8,TRBD1,TRBJ2-2,CARRQGQGAHDGELFF,TGTGCCAGAAGACAAGGCCAGGGGGCTCACGACGGGGAGCTGTTTTTT
.,TRBV18,.,TRBJ1-1,CASSLQRNTEAFF,TGTGCCAGCTCACTCCAGAGGAACACTGAAGCTTTCTTT
.,TRBV6-5,.,TRBJ2-7,CASSYRGEGPYEQYF,TGTGCCAGCAGTTACCGAGGGGAAGGGCCCTACGAGCAGTACTTC
few,TRBV27,TRBD1,TRBJ1-5,CASSLTGNFQPQHF,TGTGCCAGCAGCCTGACAGGGAATTTCCAGCCCCAGCATTTT
.,TRBV5-8,TRBD2,TRBJ2-5,CASSSFLAGGQQETQYF,TGTGCCAGCAGCTCGTTCCTAGCGGGAGGGCAACAAGAGACCCAGTACTTC
.,TRBV12-5,.,TRBJ1-1,CASGLPYVRNTEAFF,TGTGCTAGTGGTTTGCCTTACGTTCGGAACACTGAAGCTTTCTTT
.,TRBV10-3,.,TRBJ2-7,CAISERFF,TGTGCCATCAGTGAGCGCTTCTTC
.,TRBV2,TRBD1,TRBJ1-4,CASTYTGTGSEKLFF,TGTGCCAGCACTTACACCGGGACAGGGAGCGAAAAACTGTTTTTT
.,TRBV29-1,TRBD1,TRBJ1-2,CSAGTGEGTYGYTF,TGCAGCGCTGGGACAGGGGAGGGGACCTATGGCTACACCTTC
.,TRBV7-3,.,TRBJ1-5,CASSLDSNQPQHF,TGTGCCAGCAGCTTAGATAGCAATCAGCCCCAGCATTTT
.,TRBV5-6,TRBD2,TRBJ2-3,CASSFWRETTDTQYF,TGTGCCAGCAGCTTTTGGCGGGAGACCACAGATACGCAGTATTTT
once,TRBV6-5,.,TRBJ2-7,CASSYSAIGPYEQYF,TGTGCCAGCAGTTACTCAGCCATTGGTCCCTACGAGCAGTACTTC
.,TRBV5-1,.,TRBJ2-5,CASSLAYSQETQYF,TGCGCCAGCAGCTTGGCTTACAGCCAAGAGACCCAGTACTTC
.,TRBV2,.,TRBJ2-1,CASSAPALSHNEQFF,TGTGCCAGCAGTGCACCGGCCCTGAGCCACAATGAGCAGTTCTTC
.,TRBV27,.,TRBJ2-1,CASSLSRSGRLKFF,TGTGCCAGCAGTTTATCCAGGTCGGGGCGGCTCAAGTTCTTC
once,TRBV2,TRBD1,TRBJ2-7,CASSYSGTEGYEQYF,TGTGCCAGCAGTTACTCCGGGACAGAGGGCTACGAGCAGTACTTC
few,TRBV4-1,TRBD1,TRBJ1-5,CASSQDDRGRGGNQPQHF,TGCGCCAGCAGCCAAGACGACAGGGGGCGAGGGGGCAATCAGCCCCAGCATTTT
.,TRBV6-5,.,TRBJ1-1,CASSYRGAGYAAFF,TGTGCCAGCAGTTACAGGGGTGCCGGGTATGCAGCTTTCTTT
.,TRBV9,.,TRBJ1-1,CASSVGVGLFAEAFF,TGTGCCAGCAGCGTAGGGGTAGGGTTGTTCGCTGAAGCTTTCTTT
.,TRBV6-5,TRBD1,TRBJ1-6,CASRKQGASPLHF,TGTGCCAGCAGGAAACAGGGGGCTTCACCCCTCCACTTT
once,TRBV11-2,TRBD1,TRBJ2-7,CASSLGGQGFRHEQYF,TGTGCCAGCAGCTTAGGGGGACAGGGTTTTCGCCACGAGCAGTACTTC
.,TRBV19,.,TRBJ1-2,CASSKPGRSYGYTF,TGTGCCAGTAGTAAACCGGGACGTTCCTATGGCTACACCTTC
.,TRBV30,TRBD1,TRBJ1-1,CAWSVQSQGARAFF,TGTGCCTGGAGTGTACAATCGCAGGGGGCTCGTGCTTTCTTT
.,TRBV7-3,TRBD2,TRBJ2-1,CASSSIAGLLNEQFF,TGTGCCAGCAGCTCCATAGCGGGATTACTGAATGAGCAGTTCTTC
few,TRBV7-3,TRBD1,TRBJ2-2,CASSPIGGPPDTGELFF,TGTGCCAGCAGTCCGATAGGGGGCCCGCCCGACACCGGGGAGCTGTTTTTT
.,TRBV4-3,.,TRBJ1-2,CASSQDLSLLGESGGYTF,TGCGCCAGCAGCCAAGATCTAAGTCTGCTGGGGGAATCGGGTGGCTACACCTTC
.,TRBV5-6,.,TRBJ2-5,CASSLRHQETQYF,TGTGCCAGCAGCTTACGGCACCAAGAGACCCAGTACTTC
.,TRBV5-1,.,TRBJ2-7,CASSFGSYTSYEQYF,TGCGCCAGCAGCTTCGGCAGCTACACTTCCTACGAGCAGTACTTC
.,TRBV7-2,.,TRBJ2-1,CASSLAAGANEQFF,TGTGCCAGCAGCTTAGCCGCGGGGGCGAATGAGCAGTTCTTC
.,TRBV10-1,.,TRBJ1-5,CASSATDGQPQHF,TGCGCCAGCAGTGCCACCGACGGGCAGCCCCAGCATTTT